This note documents a single T cell receptor beta chain sequence. The antigen remains undetermined. The V gene's germline CDR1 is SGHTA and CDR2 FQGNSA. Trimming cost V 0 bases and J 11 bases; bases outside gene matches: 5. This CDR3 is built from 13 residues. Thawed PBMCs were FACS-sorted into unstimulated CD4+CD25+CD127- regulatory T cells, CD4+CD25- non-regulatory cells, CD4 and CD8 cells. This specimen comes from a study of Tregs in tolerant kidney transplant recipients. Study-level results: For some patients, primers changed over time, blocking nucleotide-level comparison. Donor-specific Treg expansion exceeded global Treg expansion in tolerant patients, suggesting antigen drive. Activated donor B cell expansion appeared to reveal the most relevant donor-specific TCRbeta repertoire.

Measured with immunoSEQ multiplex PCR; TCRdb has only the in-frame clones, and not every one. The data contain 55,000 to 80,000 clones, more than 95% of them singletons. The sample in question was Tregs from blood, obtained before the transplant. The receptor's source is a human donor who received a combined kidney and bone marrow transplant. The J gene is TRBJ1-1, the V gene TRBV7-2, with 8 nucleotides matching TRBD1. The CDR3 bases are TGTGCCAGCAGCTTAGCCCAGGGGGCGCGGGCTTTCTTT. Translating gives CASSLAQGARAFF.